This T cell receptor (beta chain) was sequenced during a study of regulatory dendritic cells for organ transplantation. CDR3 length: 15 amino acids. Germline-derived CDR1 and CDR2 are LGHNA and YSLEER. The junction had 4 bases not matched to a gene; V was cut back by 0 bases and J by 4 bases. Produced via immunoSEQ multiplex PCR; TCRdb's table is partial and in-frame only. Found here are under 40,000 clones, about 93% of them singletons; the top ten hold over 0.095%. The rearrangement joins TRBV4-3 to TRBJ1-1, with 8 bases lining up with TRBD1. Sequenced input: naive CD8+ T cells from blood. Subset denoted: CD45RA+ naive T cells. The sequence was obtained from a human donor in good health. The CDR3 sequence: CASSQDSRGPTEAFF. In nucleotides, the CDR3 is TGCGCCAGCAGCCAAGATAGCAGGGGGCCCACTGAAGCTTTCTTT.